These 15 T cell receptor beta chains share one sample of origin, sequenced in a study of blood T cell repertoires in COVID-19. This table comes from immunoSEQ multiplex PCR, and its TCRdb copy is limited to in-frame clones, with some not included. The data hold hundreds of thousands of clones, with about 88% observed a single time. The sequenced sample was PBMCs or T cells enriched from blood (not recorded which). Receptor source: a woman younger than 30 who had been exposed to COVID-19.

The gene calls are TRBV27 and TRBJ2-7; 7 bases agree with TRBD2. V shed 6 bases and J 5 bases; nucleotides not matched to a gene: 10. The CDR3 contains 14 residues. CDR1 is MNHEY, CDR2 SMNVEV, per germline (reference sequence). CDR3 residues: CASRGAGTPHEQYF. Written as DNA, the CDR3 is TGTGCCAGCAGAGGAGCGGGAACCCCCCACGAGCAGTACTTC.

The chain couples TRBV11-2 to TRBJ2-2, with D possibly TRBD2 on 6 matching bases. Trimming stripped 0 bases from V and 1 base from J, with 15 bases between. The length of the CDR3 is 18 residues. The germline CDR1 and CDR2 sequences are SGHAT and FQNNGV. CDR3 amino acids: CASSLERLQGGNTGELFF. The CDR3, as DNA: TGTGCCAGCAGCTTAGAAAGGCTGCAGGGAGGGAACACCGGGGAGCTGTTTTTT.

The chain is built from TRBV19 and TRBJ1-2, with a possible D match to TRBD1 (6 bases). CDR1 is LNHDA, CDR2 SQIVND, per germline (reference sequence). The CDR3 runs to 12 residues. The V end was cut by 7 bases, the J end by 3 bases, with 9 bases between. CDR3 DNA sequence: TGTGCCAGTAAACAGGGTGACTATGGCTACACCTTC. This codes for CASKQGDYGYTF.

The J gene is TRBJ1-6, the V gene TRBV5-8, with D uncertain. Trimming shortened V by 3 bases and J by 2 bases, and 6 bases separated the two germline ends. The germline V gene encodes CDR1 SGHTS and CDR2 YDEGEE. This CDR3 contains 14 residues. For the CDR3, the DNA is TGTGCCAGCAGCTCGGAGGCCTATAATTCACCCCTCCACTTT. As protein: CASSSEAYNSPLHF. The whole variable domain, remainder taken from reference TRBV5-8 and TRBJ1-6, is EAGVTQSPTHLIKTRGQQATLRCSPISGHTSVYWYQQALGLGLQFLLWYDEGEERNRGNFPPRFSGRQFPNYSSELNVNALELEDSALYLCASSSEAYNSPLHFGNGTRLTVT.

This clone showed up just once. The gene calls are TRBV18 and TRBJ1-1; possible D gene TRBD1, 6 bases. CDR1 KGHSH and CDR2 LQKENI come from the germline V gene. The CDR3 loop spans 16 amino acids. Deletions cut 8 bases from V and 2 bases from J, with 21 bases between. The CDR3 DNA reads as TGTGCCAGCGGCCCCCTACAAGCAGGGGCAAACACTGAAGCTTTCTTT. Encoded protein: CASGPLQAGANTEAFF.

The chain is built from TRBV5-5 and TRBJ2-1; 11 bases agree with TRBD2. V gave up 1 base and J gave up 0 bases; unmatched junction bases: 12. The germline V gene encodes CDR1 SGHKS and CDR2 YYEKEE (reference sequence). This CDR3 spans 20 amino acids. This CDR3 reads CASSLWRLAGGLSSYNEQFF. The CDR3 DNA follows: TGTGCCAGCAGCTTGTGGCGGCTAGCGGGGGGCCTCAGCTCCTACAATGAGCAGTTCTTC. Looking up the rest from reference TRBV5-5 and TRBJ2-1 gives the full variable domain: DAGVTQSPTHLIKTRGQQVTLRCSPISGHKSVSWYQQVLGQGPQFIFQYYEKEERGRGNFPDRFSARQFPNYSSELNVNALLLGDSALYLCASSLWRLAGGLSSYNEQFFGPGTRLTVL.

The chain is built from TRBV19 and TRBJ2-7, with no clear D. Between the trimmed V and J ends, which lost 3 bases and 2 bases, there was a span of 14 bases. Germline CDR1 LNHDA, CDR2 SQIVND (reference sequence). The CDR3 has 15 residues. CDR3 amino acids: CASSIAPGPTYEQYF. The CDR3 DNA sequence: TGTGCCAGTAGTATCGCTCCTGGGCCCACCTACGAGCAGTACTTC.

Written as DNA, the CDR3 is TGTGCCAGCAGCGCCTCAAACATGGTGGCAGACGAGCAGTACTTC. Translation gives CASSASNMVADEQYF. The chain combines TRBV5-4 with TRBJ2-7, with D unclear. Trimming pared 4 bases from V and 5 bases from J, leaving 19 bases between. Germline V gene lookup returns CDR1 SGHNT and CDR2 YYREEE (reference sequence). The CDR3 totals 15 residues.

The chain recombines TRBV12-3 or TRBV12-4 with TRBJ1-2, with D tentatively TRBD1 (5 bases). V was trimmed by 2 bases and J by 8 bases, leaving 12 bases between them. CDR3 length: 13 amino acids. In nucleotides, the CDR3 is TGTGCCAGCAGTTTAAGCAGGGAATTGGGCTACACCTTC. This encodes CASSLSRELGYTF.

The gene calls are TRBV6-5 and TRBJ1-5; D gene ambiguous. V lost 0 bases and J 3 bases, leaving 3 bases between the germline ends. The CDR3 sequence is 13 residues long. In germline, CDR1 is MNHEY, CDR2 SVGAGI. The CDR3 DNA reads TGTGCCAGCAGTTACTCGGCCAATCAGCCCCAGCATTTT. This translates into CASSYSANQPQHF.

The chain combines TRBV2 with TRBJ1-6, with 7 bases aligning to TRBD1. With V trimmed by 7 bases and J by 6 bases, 6 bases remained unmatched. Germline CDR1 is SNHLY and CDR2 is FYNNEI. The CDR3 consists of 14 residues. The CDR3, as DNA: TGTGCCAGCAATAGTGACAGGGCTAATTCACCCCTCCACTTT. It encodes CASNSDRANSPLHF.

The rearrangement uses TRBV6-5 and TRBJ2-2; the D gene is possibly TRBD1 (6 bases). The CDR3 totals 14 residues. V shed 10 bases and J shed 0 bases, with 12 bases lying between them. Germline V lookup: CDR1 MNHEY, CDR2 SVGAGI. The CDR3 DNA reads as TGTGCCACCCTACAGGGTACGAACACCGGGGAGCTGTTTTTT. Residues: CATLQGTNTGELFF.

This clone turned up a few times. The CDR3 DNA reads as TGTGCCAGTAGCGAACCCGGGACAGGGCCCCACGAGCAGTACTTC. This translates into CASSEPGTGPHEQYF. The gene calls are TRBV19 and TRBJ2-7; 9 nucleotides line up with TRBD1. J gave up 5 bases and V 6 bases, and 11 bases lay outside the gene matches. The CDR3 runs to 15 residues. Germline assignment: CDR1 LNHDA and CDR2 SQIVND (reference sequence).

V is TRBV4-1 and J is TRBJ2-7; D is uncertain. CDR1 is MGHRA and CDR2 is YSYEKL in the germline V gene. CDR3 length equals 14 residues. The V gene lost 2 bases and the J gene lost 3 bases, with 11 bases spanning the gap. In nucleotides, the CDR3 is TGCGCCAGCAGCCAACAGAACCATAACTACGAGCAGTACTTC. It specifies CASSQQNHNYEQYF.

The rearrangement uses TRBV29-1 and TRBJ1-1, with no clear D. Germline CDR1 reads SQVTM; CDR2 reads ANQGSEA. The CDR3 sequence is 10 residues long. Trimming took 7 bases from V and 4 from J, leaving 7 bases between them. For the CDR3, the DNA is TGCAGCGCCGTCGGCACTGAAGCTTTCTTT. Its protein is CSAVGTEAFF.